These T cell receptor beta chains were read from a single sample in a study of blood T cell repertoires in COVID-19. This table comes from immunoSEQ multiplex PCR, and its TCRdb copy is limited to in-frame clones, with some not included. In the table there are about 29,000 clones, 84% of which are singletons. Sequencing input: peripheral blood. These receptors were collected from an elderly man with active COVID-19. Both conserved end residues are part of each CDR3. D genes are given only for firm matches. Clone size, where shown, is once, few, many, or a class for clones that have expanded.

v_call: TRBV27
j_call: TRBJ1-5
d_call: NA
clone_size: medium-sized
cdr3_nt: TGTGCCAGCAGTCCCCGGCGGCTTAGCAATCAGCCCCAGCATTTT
cdr3_aa: CASSPRRLSNQPQHF

v_call: TRBV5-4
j_call: TRBJ1-6
d_call: NA
clone_size: NA
cdr3_nt: TGTGCCAGCAGCTCCCAACAGGGTTACAATTCACCCCTCCACTTT
cdr3_aa: CASSSQQGYNSPLHF

v_call: TRBV6-5
j_call: TRBJ2-1
d_call: TRBD2
clone_size: NA
cdr3_nt: TGTGCCAGCAGTTACTCGATCCGGGGGGGGTGGGATGAGCAGTTCTTC
cdr3_aa: CASSYSIRGGWDEQFF

v_call: TRBV5-6
j_call: TRBJ1-2
d_call: TRBD1
clone_size: once
cdr3_nt: TGTGCCAGCAGCTTGGAGGGGACAGGGGGCGCCTATGGCTACACCTTC
cdr3_aa: CASSLEGTGGAYGYTF

v_call: TRBV5-1
j_call: TRBJ2-7
d_call: NA
clone_size: NA
cdr3_nt: TGCGCCAGCAGCAATCCCGGGACGGGAGTCTACGAGCAGTACTTC
cdr3_aa: CASSNPGTGVYEQYF

v_call: TRBV9
j_call: TRBJ2-7
d_call: NA
clone_size: NA
cdr3_nt: TGTGCCAGCAGCGTTGGGGGGGGCCCCTACGAGCAGTACTTC
cdr3_aa: CASSVGGGPYEQYF

v_call: TRBV5-4
j_call: TRBJ2-3
d_call: NA
clone_size: NA
cdr3_nt: TGTGCCAGCAGCTTTGGTCAGATCCCCGCAGATACGCAGTATTTT
cdr3_aa: CASSFGQIPADTQYF

v_call: TRBV21-1
j_call: TRBJ1-1
d_call: NA
clone_size: NA
cdr3_nt: TGTGCCAGCGGAGGGAGAGCTGGGGGAGACAGGGGGTTGAACACTGAAGCTTTCTTT
cdr3_aa: CASGGRAGGDRGLNTEAFF

v_call: TRBV6-6
j_call: TRBJ1-3
d_call: NA
clone_size: NA
cdr3_nt: TGTGCCAGCACGGGGTCGTCTGGAAACACCATATATTTT
cdr3_aa: CASTGSSGNTIYF

v_call: TRBV29-1
j_call: TRBJ1-2
d_call: NA
clone_size: NA
cdr3_nt: TGCAGCGTTGAGCGGTCCTTGGCTGGCTACACCTTC
cdr3_aa: CSVERSLAGYTF

v_call: TRBV18
j_call: TRBJ2-5
d_call: TRBD1
clone_size: once
cdr3_nt: TGTGCCAGCTCAACACCTAACGGACAGGCCGGCTGGGAGACCCAGTACTTC
cdr3_aa: CASSTPNGQAGWETQYF

v_call: TRBV5-4
j_call: TRBJ2-5
d_call: TRBD2
clone_size: NA
cdr3_nt: TGTGCCAGCAGCTCCCCCGGGGGGGCTGGGGAGACCCAGTACTTC
cdr3_aa: CASSSPGGAGETQYF

v_call: TRBV28
j_call: TRBJ1-3
d_call: TRBD1
clone_size: NA
cdr3_nt: TGTGCCAGCAGTTTCTCAGGGGGAGGCCGAAACACCATATATTTT
cdr3_aa: CASSFSGGGRNTIYF

v_call: TRBV7-8
j_call: TRBJ1-2
d_call: NA
clone_size: few
cdr3_nt: TGTGCCAGCAGCTTAGTCGGTGGGGCGGCTAACTATGGCTACACCTTC
cdr3_aa: CASSLVGGAANYGYTF

v_call: TRBV7-4
j_call: TRBJ2-7
d_call: NA
clone_size: NA
cdr3_nt: TGTGCCAGCAGCCCGCGGGGACAGAGCTCCTACGAGCAGTACTTC
cdr3_aa: CASSPRGQSSYEQYF

v_call: TRBV6-5
j_call: TRBJ1-1
d_call: NA
clone_size: NA
cdr3_nt: TGTGCCAGCAGGCCAACAACGGGGAACACTGAAGCTTTCTTT
cdr3_aa: CASRPTTGNTEAFF

v_call: TRBV6-6
j_call: TRBJ1-6
d_call: TRBD1
clone_size: NA
cdr3_nt: TGTGCCACAGCCTCCCGGGACAGGGGAAATTCACCCCTCCACTTT
cdr3_aa: CATASRDRGNSPLHF

v_call: TRBV5-4
j_call: TRBJ1-6
d_call: TRBD1
clone_size: NA
cdr3_nt: TGTGCCAGCAGCTTTGGAGGGGACAGGGGCTCAAATTCACCCCTCCACTTT
cdr3_aa: CASSFGGDRGSNSPLHF

v_call: TRBV5-5
j_call: TRBJ1-1
d_call: TRBD1
clone_size: NA
cdr3_nt: TGTGCCAGCAGCCCGGGACAGTGGAACACTGAAGCTTTCTTT
cdr3_aa: CASSPGQWNTEAFF

v_call: TRBV7-8
j_call: TRBJ1-4
d_call: NA
clone_size: NA
cdr3_nt: TGTGCCAGCAGCTCCATGGGAGGGGGTAATGAAAAACTGTTTTTT
cdr3_aa: CASSSMGGGNEKLFF

v_call: TRBV30
j_call: TRBJ1-2
d_call: TRBD1
clone_size: NA
cdr3_nt: TGTGCCTGGAGCGGGACAGGGCGAGAGAACTATGGCTACACCTTC
cdr3_aa: CAWSGTGRENYGYTF

v_call: TRBV6-5
j_call: TRBJ1-5
d_call: NA
clone_size: NA
cdr3_nt: TGTGCCAGCAGTAGTGTTTGGGGCTCTAATCAGCCCCAGCATTTT
cdr3_aa: CASSSVWGSNQPQHF

v_call: TRBV24-1
j_call: TRBJ1-2
d_call: NA
clone_size: NA
cdr3_nt: TGTGCCACCAGTGTCCTCTATGGCTACACCTTC
cdr3_aa: CATSVLYGYTF

v_call: TRBV7-9
j_call: TRBJ1-5
d_call: NA
clone_size: NA
cdr3_nt: TGTGCCAGCAGCTCAACTGATAGCAATCAGCCCCAGCATTTT
cdr3_aa: CASSSTDSNQPQHF

v_call: TRBV6-5
j_call: TRBJ1-2
d_call: NA
clone_size: NA
cdr3_nt: TGTGCCAGCAGCGAGACTCACTATGGCTACACCTTC
cdr3_aa: CASSETHYGYTF

v_call: TRBV24-1
j_call: TRBJ2-1
d_call: TRBD1
clone_size: NA
cdr3_nt: TGTGCCACAGCCGGGACAGGGGTCAATGAGCAGTTCTTC
cdr3_aa: CATAGTGVNEQFF

v_call: TRBV14
j_call: TRBJ2-7
d_call: NA
clone_size: NA
cdr3_nt: TGTGCCAGCAGCCGACAGGCGGGCCTCGAGCAGTACTTC
cdr3_aa: CASSRQAGLEQYF

v_call: TRBV18
j_call: TRBJ2-3
d_call: TRBD2
clone_size: NA
cdr3_nt: TGTGCCAGCTCACCTCGAGGACTAGCGGGGGGGTTTACAGATACGCAGTATTTT
cdr3_aa: CASSPRGLAGGFTDTQYF

v_call: TRBV4-1
j_call: TRBJ1-2
d_call: NA
clone_size: few
cdr3_nt: TGCGCCAGCAGCCAAGACAACGGGAACTATGGCTACACCTTC
cdr3_aa: CASSQDNGNYGYTF

v_call: TRBV19
j_call: TRBJ2-2
d_call: NA
clone_size: few
cdr3_nt: TGTGCCAGTAGTATGGGTCGTGGGGCGATCACCGGGGAGCTGTTTTTT
cdr3_aa: CASSMGRGAITGELFF

v_call: TRBV2
j_call: TRBJ1-2
d_call: TRBD1
clone_size: NA
cdr3_nt: TGTGCCAGCAGTGATAGACAGGGAAGTTTTGGCTACACCTTC
cdr3_aa: CASSDRQGSFGYTF

v_call: TRBV6-4
j_call: TRBJ2-3
d_call: TRBD2
clone_size: NA
cdr3_nt: TGTGCCAGCAGTGCAGCTAGCGGGGGAGGTACGGATACGCAGTATTTT
cdr3_aa: CASSAASGGGTDTQYF

v_call: TRBV5-4
j_call: TRBJ2-4
d_call: NA
clone_size: NA
cdr3_nt: TGTGCCAGCAGCTCTCCCCAGATAAACATTCAGTACTTC
cdr3_aa: CASSSPQINIQYF

v_call: TRBV7-2
j_call: TRBJ2-5
d_call: TRBD2
clone_size: NA
cdr3_nt: TGTGCCAGCAGCTTACAGTCCGGGGGACTAGCGGGGGTGGGGACCCAGTACTTC
cdr3_aa: CASSLQSGGLAGVGTQYF

v_call: TRBV5-5
j_call: TRBJ1-4
d_call: NA
clone_size: NA
cdr3_nt: TGTGCCAGCAGCTTGCGTGTTCTACCAGAAAAACTGTTTTTT
cdr3_aa: CASSLRVLPEKLFF

v_call: TRBV5-1
j_call: TRBJ2-1
d_call: TRBD2
clone_size: NA
cdr3_nt: TGCGCCAGCAGGCCCTCAGCGCGACTAGCGGGACATGAGCAGTTCTTC
cdr3_aa: CASRPSARLAGHEQFF

v_call: TRBV7-9
j_call: TRBJ2-5
d_call: TRBD1
clone_size: NA
cdr3_nt: TGTGCCAGCAGCTTAGGGACAGGGTTGCGGCAAGAGACCCAGTACTTC
cdr3_aa: CASSLGTGLRQETQYF

v_call: TRBV4-1
j_call: TRBJ2-5
d_call: TRBD2
clone_size: NA
cdr3_nt: TGCGCCAGCAGCCAAGAATGGGAGGGCCTCCAAGAGACCCAGTACTTC
cdr3_aa: CASSQEWEGLQETQYF

v_call: TRBV5-4
j_call: TRBJ2-7
d_call: TRBD1
clone_size: NA
cdr3_nt: TGTGCCAGCAGCTTAACAGGGGGCGACGAGCAGTACTTC
cdr3_aa: CASSLTGGDEQYF

v_call: TRBV6-6
j_call: TRBJ2-1
d_call: NA
clone_size: few
cdr3_nt: TGTGCCAGCAGTTACCCCCAGCGCGGGACCAATGAGCAGTTCTTC
cdr3_aa: CASSYPQRGTNEQFF

v_call: TRBV12-3/TRBV12-4
j_call: TRBJ1-2
d_call: NA
clone_size: NA
cdr3_nt: TGTGCCAGCAGTTTGGGGGGGGCGCGTGGCTACACCTTC
cdr3_aa: CASSLGGARGYTF

v_call: TRBV2
j_call: TRBJ2-7
d_call: TRBD1
clone_size: NA
cdr3_nt: TGTGCCAGCAACCAGGGACAGGTGAAGACCTACGAGCAGTACTTC
cdr3_aa: CASNQGQVKTYEQYF

v_call: TRBV7-9
j_call: TRBJ1-5
d_call: NA
clone_size: NA
cdr3_nt: TGTGCCAGCAGCCAGTCGGGACACGACATCTGGGGCAATCAGCCCCAGCATTTT
cdr3_aa: CASSQSGHDIWGNQPQHF

v_call: TRBV5-6
j_call: TRBJ1-4
d_call: NA
clone_size: NA
cdr3_nt: TGTGCCAGCAACCGTGGGGCAGCTAATGAAAAACTGTTTTTT
cdr3_aa: CASNRGAANEKLFF

v_call: TRBV4-1
j_call: TRBJ2-1
d_call: NA
clone_size: NA
cdr3_nt: TGCGCCAGCAGCCAAGATTTTAGGCCAGGCTATCTACTTTCCTACAATGAGCAGTTCTTC
cdr3_aa: CASSQDFRPGYLLSYNEQFF

v_call: TRBV4-1
j_call: TRBJ2-3
d_call: TRBD2
clone_size: NA
cdr3_nt: TGCGCCAGCAGCCAAGTGAAGCTAGCGGCAAAAGATACGCAGTATTTT
cdr3_aa: CASSQVKLAAKDTQYF

v_call: TRBV30
j_call: TRBJ1-4
d_call: NA
clone_size: NA
cdr3_nt: TGTGCCTGGAGCCCGGGACGGGGGGAGAGGAAACTGTTTTTT
cdr3_aa: CAWSPGRGERKLFF

v_call: TRBV29-1
j_call: TRBJ2-7
d_call: NA
clone_size: NA
cdr3_nt: TGCAGCGTTGTAGGGGGGGCCGGGTACGAGCAGTACTTC
cdr3_aa: CSVVGGAGYEQYF

v_call: TRBV3-1/TRBV3-2
j_call: TRBJ2-2
d_call: NA
clone_size: NA
cdr3_nt: TGTGCCAGCAGCCCTTTGCGCGGCACCGGGGAGCTGTTTTTT
cdr3_aa: CASSPLRGTGELFF

v_call: TRBV6-5
j_call: TRBJ2-1
d_call: NA
clone_size: few
cdr3_nt: TGTGCCAGCAGAAGGACGGGAAACTCCTACAATGAGCAGTTCTTC
cdr3_aa: CASRRTGNSYNEQFF

v_call: TRBV6-1
j_call: TRBJ1-2
d_call: TRBD1
clone_size: few
cdr3_nt: TGTGCCAGCAGTGAACCGGGACAGGGGCGGGCCAACTATGGCTACACCTTC
cdr3_aa: CASSEPGQGRANYGYTF

v_call: TRBV9
j_call: TRBJ2-5
d_call: NA
clone_size: NA
cdr3_nt: TGTGCCAGCAGCGTAGGAGTGGACACCCAAGAGACCCAGTACTTC
cdr3_aa: CASSVGVDTQETQYF

v_call: TRBV5-4
j_call: TRBJ2-1
d_call: NA
clone_size: NA
cdr3_nt: TGTGCCAGCAGCTTTGTCGAGGATGAGCAGTTCTTC
cdr3_aa: CASSFVEDEQFF